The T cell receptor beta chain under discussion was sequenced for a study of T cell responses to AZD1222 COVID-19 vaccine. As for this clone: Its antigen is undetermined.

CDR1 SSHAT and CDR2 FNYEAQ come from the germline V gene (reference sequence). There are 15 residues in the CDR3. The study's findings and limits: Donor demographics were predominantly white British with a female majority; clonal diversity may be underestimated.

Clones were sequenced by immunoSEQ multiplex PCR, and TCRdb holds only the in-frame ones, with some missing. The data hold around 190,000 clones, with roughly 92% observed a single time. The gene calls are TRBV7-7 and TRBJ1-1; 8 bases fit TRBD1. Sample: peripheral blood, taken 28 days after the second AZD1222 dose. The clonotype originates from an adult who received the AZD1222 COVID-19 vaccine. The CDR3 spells CATSLGTGLNTEAFF. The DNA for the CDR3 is TGTGCTACCTCACTTGGGACAGGCTTAAACACTGAAGCTTTCTTT.